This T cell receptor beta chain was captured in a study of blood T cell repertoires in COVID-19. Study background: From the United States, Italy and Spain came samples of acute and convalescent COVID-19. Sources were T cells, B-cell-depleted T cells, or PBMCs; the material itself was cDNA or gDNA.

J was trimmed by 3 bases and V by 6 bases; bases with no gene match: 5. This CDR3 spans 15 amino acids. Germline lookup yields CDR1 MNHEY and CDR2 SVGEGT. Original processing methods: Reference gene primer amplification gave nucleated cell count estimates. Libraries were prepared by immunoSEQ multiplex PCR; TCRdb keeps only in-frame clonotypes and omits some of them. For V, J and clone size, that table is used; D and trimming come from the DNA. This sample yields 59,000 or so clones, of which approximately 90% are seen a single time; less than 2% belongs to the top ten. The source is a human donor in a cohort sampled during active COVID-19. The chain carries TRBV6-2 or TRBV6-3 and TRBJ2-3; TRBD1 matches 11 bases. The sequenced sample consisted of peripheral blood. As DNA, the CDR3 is TGTGCCAGCAGCCCCCGGGACAGGGGGACAGATACGCAGTATTTT. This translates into CASSPRDRGTDTQYF.